This is a list of T cell receptor beta chains from one sample in a study of cytomegalovirus exposure and HLA in healthy donors. Some clones are missing from TCRdb's copy, which holds only in-frame ones; the method was immunoSEQ multiplex PCR. Found here are some 160,000 clones, roughly 80% of them singletons; the top ten hold roughly 8%. The sequenced material came from PBMCs. These receptors were obtained from a male donor in good health and CMV-seropositive. Each CDR3 is given with its conserved first and last residue. The D gene is left open where the match is weak. Where a row states a size, it is once, few, many or the class of an expanded clone; other rows omit it.

clone_size	j_call	d_call	v_call	cdr3_aa	cdr3_nt
NA	TRBJ1-1	NA	TRBV30	CAWSVDSVNTEAFF	TGTGCCTGGAGTGTCGACAGCGTGAACACTGAAGCTTTCTTT
NA	TRBJ1-1	TRBD1	TRBV9	CASSGRTGGMNTEAFF	TGTGCCAGCAGCGGGAGGACAGGGGGCATGAACACTGAAGCTTTCTTT
NA	TRBJ1-1	NA	TRBV7-6	CASSSRPGDTEAFF	TGTGCCAGCAGCTCCCGTCCGGGGGACACTGAAGCTTTCTTT
NA	TRBJ2-5	NA	TRBV7-2	CASSLSQTQETQYF	TGTGCCAGCAGCTTATCACAGACACAAGAGACCCAGTACTTC
NA	TRBJ2-4	NA	TRBV7-2	CASSLAHTKNIQYF	TGTGCCAGCAGCTTAGCGCACACCAAAAACATTCAGTACTTC
NA	TRBJ2-6	NA	TRBV4-3	CASSQESGSGANVLTF	TGCGCCAGCAGCCAAGAGTCGGGCTCTGGGGCCAACGTCCTGACTTTC
NA	TRBJ2-1	TRBD1	TRBV28	CASSLKQGSNEQFF	TGTGCCAGCAGTTTAAAACAGGGGTCCAATGAGCAGTTCTTC
NA	TRBJ1-2	NA	TRBV15	CATSTAGGVGYTF	TGTGCCACCAGCACCGCCGGGGGAGTGGGCTACACCTTC
NA	TRBJ1-6	TRBD1	TRBV11-2	CASSSPWTGVNSPLHF	TGTGCCAGCAGCTCCCCGTGGACAGGCGTGAATTCACCCCTCCACTTT
once	TRBJ2-2	NA	TRBV11-2	CASSSNRVPGELFF	TGTGCCAGCAGCAGCAACAGGGTTCCCGGGGAGCTGTTTTTT
NA	TRBJ2-7	TRBD2	TRBV7-2	CASSPRRTSGSYEQYF	TGTGCCAGCAGCCCCCGACGGACTAGCGGGAGTTACGAGCAGTACTTC
NA	TRBJ1-1	NA	TRBV11-2	CASSQTRQAGPEAFF	TGTGCCAGCAGCCAGACCAGACAGGCAGGGCCTGAAGCTTTCTTT
NA	TRBJ2-1	TRBD2	TRBV5-1	CASSLDGGEYNEQFF	TGCGCCAGCAGCTTGGACGGGGGGGAATACAATGAGCAGTTCTTC
NA	TRBJ2-7	TRBD1	TRBV6-1	CASSERAGGSGEQYF	TGCGCCAGCAGTGAAAGGGCAGGGGGCTCTGGCGAGCAGTACTTC
NA	TRBJ2-2	NA	TRBV6-1	CASSGWRTGELFF	TGTGCCAGCAGTGGCTGGCGGACCGGGGAGCTGTTTTTT
NA	TRBJ2-2	NA	TRBV13	CASSFSVDTGELFF	TGTGCCAGCAGCTTTAGCGTGGACACCGGGGAGCTGTTTTTT
NA	TRBJ2-3	TRBD2	TRBV11-2	CASSLGTSGYTDTQYF	TGTGCCAGCAGCTTAGGAACTAGCGGGTACACAGATACGCAGTATTTT
NA	TRBJ2-3	TRBD1	TRBV28	CASSLGTANTDTQYF	TGTGCCAGCAGCCTCGGGACAGCTAACACAGATACGCAGTATTTT
few	TRBJ1-2	NA	TRBV12-5	CASGTSDTVAF	TGTGCTAGTGGTACGTCGGACACCGTCGCCTTC
NA	TRBJ2-7	NA	TRBV11-2	CASSLARGTTYEQYF	TGTGCCAGCAGCTTAGCTCGGGGAACGACCTACGAGCAGTACTTC
few	TRBJ1-2	NA	TRBV2	CASSPDRGAGIDGYTF	TGTGCCAGCAGTCCGGACCGAGGAGCAGGGATTGATGGCTACACCTTC
NA	TRBJ2-1	TRBD1	TRBV6-5	CASSLGQNEQFF	TGTGCCAGCAGTTTGGGACAGAATGAGCAGTTCTTC
NA	TRBJ2-5	NA	TRBV27	CASKTRAHYQETQYF	TGTGCCAGCAAAACCAGGGCGCATTACCAAGAGACCCAGTACTTC
NA	TRBJ2-7	NA	TRBV19	CASRPGGAHEQYF	TGTGCCAGTAGACCTGGGGGGGCCCACGAGCAGTACTTC
NA	TRBJ2-5	NA	TRBV28	CASGTSPKETQYF	TGTGCCAGCGGCACCAGTCCGAAAGAGACCCAGTACTTC
NA	TRBJ2-7	TRBD1	TRBV27	CASSLSFGQGYEQYF	TGTGCCAGCAGTTTATCATTTGGACAGGGCTACGAGCAGTACTTC
NA	TRBJ2-2	NA	TRBV5-6	CASSLTGYTGELFF	TGTGCCAGCAGCTTGACCGGGTACACCGGGGAGCTGTTTTTT
NA	TRBJ2-7	TRBD2	TRBV7-9	CASRPPGRGKGSYEQYF	TGTGCCAGCAGGCCTCCGGGGAGGGGAAAAGGCTCCTACGAGCAGTACTTC
NA	TRBJ2-3	NA	TRBV29-1	CSAQGYITTDTQYF	TGCAGCGCCCAGGGGTACATAACCACAGATACGCAGTATTTT
NA	TRBJ2-6	NA	TRBV28	CASSLSRNRAGANGLTF	TGTGCCAGCAGTTTATCCAGGAACAGGGCTGGGGCCAACGGCCTGACTTTC
NA	TRBJ2-7	TRBD2	TRBV7-2	CASSPWSGGEQYF	TGTGCCAGCAGCCCCTGGTCGGGGGGAGAGCAGTACTTC
NA	TRBJ2-2	TRBD1	TRBV6-1	CASTNRGTGELFF	TGTGCCAGCACAAACAGGGGTACCGGGGAGCTGTTTTTT
NA	TRBJ2-6	NA	TRBV11-2	CASSRPEFSGANGLTF	TGTGCCAGCAGCCGGCCGGAATTCTCTGGGGCCAACGGCCTGACTTTC
NA	TRBJ2-1	NA	TRBV12-2	CASRGGLAGDNEQFF	TGTGCAAGTCGGGGGGGACTAGCGGGGGACAATGAGCAGTTCTTC
NA	TRBJ1-3	NA	TRBV7-2	CASSLIGQYSGNTIYF	TGTGCCAGCAGCTTAATTGGACAGTACTCTGGAAACACCATATATTTT
few	TRBJ1-5	NA	TRBV7-9	CASSPTGQGQPQHF	TGTGCCAGCAGCCCGACAGGACAAGGTCAGCCCCAGCATTTT
NA	TRBJ2-7	TRBD2	TRBV6-5	CASSSGTSGSYEQYF	TGTGCCAGCAGTTCCGGGACTAGTGGCTCCTACGAGCAGTACTTC
NA	TRBJ2-1	TRBD1	TRBV6-4	CASSQLPGQGANEQFF	TGTGCCAGCAGTCAACTCCCGGGACAGGGGGCCAATGAGCAGTTCTTC
NA	TRBJ2-2	NA	TRBV5-1	CASSLAVLTGELFF	TGCGCCAGCAGCTTGGCCGTTTTGACCGGGGAGCTGTTTTTT
NA	TRBJ2-3	NA	TRBV27	CASSLAGFTDTQYF	TGTGCCAGCAGTTTAGCAGGTTTCACAGATACGCAGTATTTT
NA	TRBJ2-3	NA	TRBV5-4	CASSLQGSTDTQYF	TGTGCCAGCAGCTTGCAGGGCAGCACAGATACGCAGTATTTT
NA	TRBJ1-2	NA	TRBV5-1	CASSWGRGGGYTF	TGCGCCAGCAGCTGGGGACGGGGAGGGGGCTACACCTTC
NA	TRBJ1-2	NA	TRBV28	CASSLGQRAYGYTF	TGTGCCAGCAGTTTAGGGCAGAGAGCCTATGGCTACACCTTC
NA	TRBJ1-4	NA	TRBV4-3	CASSQDPRGAGEKLFF	TGCGCCAGCAGCCAAGACCCCCGGGGAGCGGGAGAAAAACTGTTTTTT
NA	TRBJ2-7	TRBD1	TRBV19	CASSYGQGTYEQYF	TGTGCCAGTAGTTATGGACAGGGAACCTACGAGCAGTACTTC
few	TRBJ2-3	TRBD1	TRBV27	CASSFGQGGSDTQYF	TGTGCCAGCAGTTTCGGACAGGGGGGGTCAGATACGCAGTATTTT
NA	TRBJ2-5	NA	TRBV19	CASSISGLLQTQYF	TGTGCCAGTAGTATAAGTGGACTCCTTCAGACCCAGTACTTC
NA	TRBJ2-5	NA	TRBV5-1	CASSFRAGVGETQYF	TGCGCCAGCAGCTTTAGGGCAGGGGTAGGGGAGACCCAGTACTTC
NA	TRBJ1-1	TRBD1	TRBV5-4	CASRPGGAGSEAFF	TGTGCCAGCAGGCCAGGGGGCGCGGGATCTGAAGCTTTCTTT
NA	TRBJ1-1	TRBD1	TRBV11-2	CASSSRQGMNTEAFF	TGTGCCAGCAGCTCCCGACAGGGCATGAACACTGAAGCTTTCTTT
NA	TRBJ1-3	NA	TRBV30	CAWSAGFGGNTIYF	TGTGCCTGGAGTGCTGGCTTCGGGGGAAACACCATATATTTT
once	TRBJ1-1	TRBD1	TRBV27	CASSSRQGAGDEAFF	TGTGCCAGCAGTTCGCGACAGGGGGCGGGCGATGAAGCTTTCTTT
NA	TRBJ2-7	NA	TRBV27	CASSTPLRDSTYEQYF	TGTGCCAGCAGTACTCCTCTTAGGGACTCAACCTACGAGCAGTACTTC
once	TRBJ1-4	TRBD1	TRBV19	CASSDRGRTNEKLFF	TGTGCCAGTAGTGACAGGGGGCGGACTAATGAAAAACTGTTTTTT
NA	TRBJ2-7	NA	TRBV7-6	CASSGSSYEQYF	TGTGCCAGCAGCGGGAGCTCCTACGAGCAGTACTTC
NA	TRBJ2-3	NA	TRBV5-1	CASSFFQSDTQYF	TGCGCCAGCAGCTTTTTTCAGTCAGATACGCAGTATTTT
NA	TRBJ1-1	NA	TRBV7-6	CASSLGPGRTGSTEAFF	TGTGCCAGCAGCTTAGGGCCGGGGAGAACAGGGAGCACTGAAGCTTTCTTT